Below, 12 T cell receptor beta chains from the same sample are listed, as sequenced in a study of T cell repertoires in cytomegalovirus infection. TCRdb called the reads again in MiXCR, with one record for every CDR3 protein. The sample lists hundreds of thousands of distinct CDR3 sequences; around 30% were seen once. Which antigens these TCRs recognize remains unknown. The source was cultured PBMCs, collected from culture after CMV antigen stimulation. The source is a human donor in good health (CMV status not recorded). Some clones in this sample may be carry-over from other donors' samples.

CDR3 sequence: CASSPDGRKGTQYF. The CDR3, as DNA: TGTGCCAGCTCACCAGATGGGAGGAAGGGGACCCAGTACTTC. V usage is TRBV18 and J usage is TRBJ2-5, with D possibly TRBD2 on 6 matching bases. The V gene's germline CDR1 is KGHSH and CDR2 LQKENI. This CDR3 spans 14 amino acids. V was shortened by 2 bases and J by 7 bases, with 14 bases between the two germline ends.

The V call is TRBV7-4, the J call TRBJ2-1; 10 positions match TRBD1. V was clipped by 5 bases and J by 6 bases; unmatched bases: 4. This CDR3 has 14 residues. Germline lookup yields CDR1 SGHVT and CDR2 SQSDAQ. In nucleotides, the CDR3 is TGTGCCAGCAGCACCGGGACAGGGGCCAATGAGCAGTTCTTC. Amino acids: CASSTGTGANEQFF.

This clonotype showed up just a few times. The chain joins TRBV5-4 to TRBJ1-2; D is uncertain. The V end was cut by 4 bases, the J end by 0 bases, with 7 bases between. The CDR3 spans 13 residues. The germline V gene encodes CDR1 SGHNT and CDR2 YYREEE (reference sequence). The CDR3 protein is CASSRRANYGYTF. The CDR3 DNA follows: TGTGCCAGCAGCCGCCGGGCTAACTATGGCTACACCTTC.

J is TRBJ1-4 and V is TRBV6-6; D unresolved. The CDR3 is 14 residues long. Germline CDR1 reads MNHNY; CDR2 reads SVGAGI (reference sequence). Trimming shortened V by 5 bases and J by 0 bases, and 7 bases separated the two germline ends. The CDR3 nucleotides read TGTGCCAGCAGTCCGGGTTCAACTAATGAAAAACTGTTTTTT. Its translation is CASSPGSTNEKLFF.

The genes are TRBV20-1 and TRBJ2-1, with 9 positions matching TRBD2. The germline V gene encodes CDR1 DFQATT and CDR2 SNEGSKA (reference sequence). The CDR3 is made up of 14 amino acids. V shed 6 bases and J 4 bases; nucleotides not matched to a gene: 7. In DNA, the CDR3 is TGCAGTGCCTTAGGACTAGCGACGTACAATGAGCAGTTCTTC. Its protein product is CSALGLATYNEQFF.

This clonotype has only a few counts. This chain links TRBV7-2 with TRBJ1-6; tentatively, D is TRBD1 (5 bases). The V and J ends lost 5 bases and 5 bases respectively, with 22 bases between them. Germline CDR1 is SGHTA and CDR2 is FQGNSA. This CDR3 spans 18 amino acids. The CDR3 DNA reads as TGTGCCAGCAGCACCAAATCAGGGAGCGCCGTTCATAATTCACCCCTCCACTTT. As protein: CASSTKSGSAVHNSPLHF.

V is TRBV13 and J is TRBJ2-2; D call uncertain. This CDR3 has 12 amino acids. The V gene lost 0 bases and the J gene lost 9 bases, with 5 bases spanning the gap. Germline CDR1 PRHDT, CDR2 FYEKMQ (reference sequence). The CDR3 sequence: CASSLGGRELFF. CDR3 in DNA: TGTGCCAGCAGCTTAGGGGGAAGGGAGCTGTTTTTT.

This clonotype has just one count. The rearrangement links TRBV19 to TRBJ1-6, with TRBD1 matching 7 bases. This CDR3 spans 14 amino acids. Germline lookup yields CDR1 LNHDA and CDR2 SQIVND (reference sequence). J was trimmed by 8 bases and V by 6 bases; bases with no gene match: 7. The CDR3 region is CASSEQGRDSPLHF. The CDR3, as DNA: TGTGCCAGTAGCGAACAGGGGAGGGATTCACCCCTCCACTTT. Using reference TRBV19 and TRBJ1-6 for the parts outside the CDR3, the full variable domain is DGGITQSPKYLFRKEGQNVTLSCEQNLNHDAMYWYRQDPGQGLRLIYYSQIVNDFQKGDIAEGYSVSREKKESFPLTVTSAQKNPTAFYLCASSEQGRDSPLHFGNGTRLTVT.

CDR3 region: CASSRESNQPQHF. In DNA, the CDR3 is TGTGCCAGCAGCAGGGAGAGCAATCAGCCCCAGCATTTT. J is TRBJ1-5 and V is TRBV2; D perhaps matches TRBD1 (5 bases). The germline V and J ends were trimmed by 6 bases and 1 base, with 7 bases remaining between them. The CDR3 is 13 amino acids. Germline loops: CDR1 SNHLY, CDR2 FYNNEI.

This clonotype was found a few times. This CDR3 is CASSSTGTYTEAFF. The CDR3 nucleotides read TGTGCCAGCAGCTCAACCGGGACCTACACTGAAGCTTTCTTT. This sequence joins TRBV7-6 and TRBJ1-1; tentative D call: TRBD1 (5 bases). The germline V gene encodes CDR1 SGHVS and CDR2 FNYEAQ. The germline V and J ends were trimmed by 4 bases and 3 bases, with 12 bases remaining between them. This CDR3 has 14 residues.

This clonotype was seen a handful of times. This chain uses TRBV11-2 with TRBJ1-5; D gene unclear. Trimming stripped 5 bases from V and 6 bases from J, with 11 bases between. Germline values: CDR1 SGHAT, CDR2 FQNNGV. The CDR3 has 13 residues. CDR3 sequence (DNA): TGTGCCAGCAGCCCCGGGGATTTTCAGCCCCAGCATTTT. Amino acid sequence: CASSPGDFQPQHF.

The chain has TRBV12-3 or TRBV12-4 and TRBJ1-2, with D unresolved. V lost 6 bases, J lost 4 bases, and 6 bases lay in between. The CDR3 sequence is 11 residues long. The CDR3 is CASRGSYGYTF. The CDR3 DNA sequence: TGTGCCAGCAGGGGCAGCTATGGCTACACCTTC.